The clone carrying this T cell receptor beta chain was seen just once. The V and J ends lost 5 bases and 1 base, in that order; junction bases with no gene match: 6. The CDR3 consists of 15 residues. CDR1 MDHEN and CDR2 SYDVKM come from the germline V gene. How the authors handled the data: Researchers report that nucleated cell counts were estimated from reference gene primer amplification. The data were produced by immunoSEQ multiplex PCR, yet TCRdb's version contains in-frame clones alone and is incomplete. That table furnishes V, J and clone size, whereas the DNA furnished D and trimming. The sample carries about 170,000 clones, around four fifths recorded once. This sample stems from a study of blood T cell repertoires in COVID-19. Study background: Samples of COVID-19 (acute and convalescent) were obtained from the United States, Italy and Spain. In each case, the material was cDNA or gDNA derived from T cells, B-cell-depleted T cells, or PBMCs.

One Seattle source followed patients from active infection through their disease course. The sequenced sample consisted of peripheral blood. The V gene is TRBV28, the J gene TRBJ2-7; 9 bases are shared with TRBD1. The TCR comes from a woman in her 70s with COVID-19, enrolled during active disease. For the CDR3, the DNA is TGTGCCAGCAGTCCCTCAGGGACAGGGTCCTACGAGCAGTACTTC. This codes for CASSPSGTGSYEQYF.